This T cell receptor beta chain was captured in a study of Tregs in tolerant kidney transplant recipients. The nonmyeloablative bone marrow transplants came from related graft donors, with transient mixed chimerism. Clones were sequenced by immunoSEQ multiplex PCR, and TCRdb holds only the in-frame ones, with some missing. The sample carries some 57,000 clones, about 89% recorded once. As concerns this clone: As yet, its antigen is unknown.

The V end lost 0 bases, the J end lost 0 bases, and 12 bases lay between the germline ends. Germline loops: CDR1 MGHRA, CDR2 YSYEKL. The CDR3 totals 17 residues. Study conclusions and caveats: Antigen-driven expansion was suggested because donor-specific Tregs expanded more than all Tregs in tolerant patients. The small number of patients limits these findings pending further validation.

The sequence was collected from a human patient who received a combined kidney and bone marrow transplant. A subset of T cells may come from the graft donor. This chain connects TRBV4-1 to TRBJ1-3; no firm D call. The specimen was CD8+ T cells from blood (PBMCs), collected 24 months after the transplant. The CDR3 here is CASSQDPGVGSGNTIYF. In DNA form, the CDR3 reads TGCGCCAGCAGCCAAGATCCCGGGGTCGGCTCTGGAAACACCATATATTTT.